This is a list of T cell receptor beta chains from one sample in a study of blood T cell repertoires in COVID-19. Profiled with immunoSEQ multiplex PCR; TCRdb holds only in-frame clones, not every one. This sample has about 140,000 clones, with around nine tenths found just once. Sequenced: peripheral blood. These receptors originate from a human donor in a cohort sampled during active COVID-19. Both conserved end residues are part of each CDR3. A D gene is named only where the DNA matches it firmly. Expanded clones are given a class, and other clones once, few, many or no size at all.

-	TRBJ1-1	TRBV29-1	11	-	TGCAGCGTTCCAACAGGAATTGAAGCTTTCTTT	CSVPTGIEAFF
-	TRBJ1-2	TRBV11-2	15	-	TGTGCCAGCAGCTTAGAGGGGGCAAGTAACTATGGCTACACCTTC	CASSLEGASNYGYTF
TRBD1	TRBJ2-2	TRBV19	18	once	TGTGCCAGTAGTTTCGGGACAGGGGGCTTTGTCGACACCGGGGAGCTGTTTTTT	CASSFGTGGFVDTGELFF
TRBD2	TRBJ2-6	TRBV5-8	19	-	TGTGCCAGCAGTTATCTAGCGGGCCTTGCCTTCTCTGGGGCCAACGTCCTGACTTTC	CASSYLAGLAFSGANVLTF
-	TRBJ2-1	TRBV14	14	once	TGTGCCAGCAGCCCGGAGGGCCTATACAATGAGCAGTTCTTC	CASSPEGLYNEQFF
-	TRBJ1-2	TRBV6-4	13	-	TGTGCCAGCAGACCAGACGGGAACTATGGCTACACCTTC	CASRPDGNYGYTF
-	TRBJ2-7	TRBV28	14	-	TGTGCCAGCAGTTCCTTCAGGGCTTCCTACGAGCAGTACTTC	CASSSFRASYEQYF
-	TRBJ2-5	TRBV27	13	-	TGTGCCAGCAGCTGGGGGGATCGAGAGACCCAGTACTTC	CASSWGDRETQYF
TRBD1	TRBJ1-1	TRBV19	13	-	TGTGCCAGTAGTATAGCCGGACAGGGGAGAGCTTTCTTT	CASSIAGQGRAFF
TRBD2	TRBJ2-3	TRBV29-1	16	-	TGCAGCGTTGTCCTGGGCCTAGCGGGAGTCATAGATACGCAGTATTTT	CSVVLGLAGVIDTQYF
-	TRBJ1-1	TRBV5-1	13	-	TGCGCCAGCAGCACGGAGGGTCACACTGAAGCTTTCTTT	CASSTEGHTEAFF
TRBD1	TRBJ2-7	TRBV29-1	14	-	TGCAGCGTTGAGGATCCGGGACAGTTCTACGAGCAGTACTTC	CSVEDPGQFYEQYF
-	TRBJ1-3	TRBV28	15	-	TGTGCCAGCAGTTTAACGGAAGGGGCTGGAAACACCATATATTTT	CASSLTEGAGNTIYF
TRBD1	TRBJ1-4	TRBV5-1	15	-	TGCGCCAGCAGCTTTGCAGGGGGATCTAATGAAAAACTGTTTTTT	CASSFAGGSNEKLFF
TRBD1	TRBJ1-6	TRBV5-1	15	-	TGCGCCAGCAGCTTGGACAGGGGTGTGGTGTCACCCCTCCACTTT	CASSLDRGVVSPLHF
TRBD2	TRBJ2-1	TRBV6-4	14	-	TGTGCCAGCAGTGACTCCGGGACTAGCAATGAGCAGTTCTTC	CASSDSGTSNEQFF
TRBD1	TRBJ1-4	TRBV18	14	-	TGTGCCAGCTCCCAACAGGGGGCTAATGAAAAACTGTTTTTT	CASSQQGANEKLFF
-	TRBJ1-5	TRBV28	13	-	TGTGCCAGCAGTTTCGCGGGGCCCCAGCCCCAGCATTTT	CASSFAGPQPQHF
-	TRBJ1-2	TRBV2	15	-	TGTGCCAGCAGTTCGACTCAGGAGGTGAACTATGGCTACACCTTC	CASSSTQEVNYGYTF
-	TRBJ1-4	TRBV30	13	-	TGTGCCTGGAGTACGATGCCTAGTGAAAAACTGTTTTTT	CAWSTMPSEKLFF
-	TRBJ2-2	TRBV10-2	12	-	TGCGCCAGCAGTACAGGGCCCGGGGAGCTGTTTTTT	CASSTGPGELFF
-	TRBJ2-5	TRBV9	15	-	TGTGCCAGCAGCGCACCAGGAGGATACCAAGAGACCCAGTACTTC	CASSAPGGYQETQYF
-	TRBJ2-3	TRBV28	17	once	TGTGCCAGCAGTTTCTACGGGGGGCCAGGGGCCACAGATACGCAGTATTTT	CASSFYGGPGATDTQYF
TRBD2	TRBJ2-2	TRBV11-2	19	-	TGTGCCAGCAGCTTAGATCGCCTAGCGGGAGGGCCCGACACCGGGGAGCTGTTTTTT	CASSLDRLAGGPDTGELFF
TRBD1	TRBJ1-6	TRBV7-9	15	-	TGTGCCAGCAGCCCGCGACAGGGCCATAATTCACCCCTCCACTTT	CASSPRQGHNSPLHF
TRBD1	TRBJ2-5	TRBV15	17	-	TGTGCCACCAGCCCCTCTCCGGGACAGGGTACACAAGAGACCCAGTACTTC	CATSPSPGQGTQETQYF
-	TRBJ2-3	TRBV30	12	-	TGTGCCTGGACCCGGGGTCTGGATACGCAGTATTTT	CAWTRGLDTQYF
TRBD1	TRBJ2-7	TRBV6-2/TRBV6-3	15	-	TGTGCCAGCAGTTACAACCGGGACAGGGGGCACGTTACCTACTTC	CASSYNRDRGHVTYF
TRBD2	TRBJ2-7	TRBV14	17	many	TGTGCCAGCAGCCGCGAAGGTTATAGCGGGGCCGCCTACGAGCAGTACTTC	CASSREGYSGAAYEQYF
TRBD1	TRBJ1-2	TRBV9	16	-	TGTGCCAGCAGCAAAGGGGGACAGGGCTCAAACTATGGCTACACCTTC	CASSKGGQGSNYGYTF
TRBD2	TRBJ2-5	TRBV5-6	14	-	TGTGCCAGCAGCTTGGGTCTAGCGGGTGAGACCCAGTACTTC	CASSLGLAGETQYF
-	TRBJ1-4	TRBV9	14	-	TGTGCAGAACCGATCGGGGTGGGCGATGAAAAACTGTTTTTT	CAEPIGVGDEKLFF
TRBD1	TRBJ2-2	TRBV28	18	few	TGTGCCAGCAGTTGGCCCCGGGACAGGGCGAGTGACACCGGGGAGCTGTTTTTT	CASSWPRDRASDTGELFF
TRBD2	TRBJ2-7	TRBV28	14	-	TGTGCCAGCATCTTACTAGCGGGAGGGCCGGAGCAGTACTTC	CASILLAGGPEQYF
-	TRBJ1-4	TRBV4-1	18	-	TGCGCCAGCAGCCCCCCAGGTGGTCGCCAGGGCCTACATGAAAAACTGTTTTTT	CASSPPGGRQGLHEKLFF
TRBD1	TRBJ2-1	TRBV10-1	14	-	TGCGCCAGCACCCCCCGGGACAGGGTTAATGAGCAGTTCTTC	CASTPRDRVNEQFF